These 14 T cell receptor beta chains were sequenced from one sample in a study of control samples from healthy donors and cancer patients. Clones were read by immunoSEQ multiplex PCR, and TCRdb kept only the in-frame ones, dropping some. Among roughly 92,000 clones listed, around 90% were seen once. The specimen sequenced was blood. All receptors derive from a woman aged 55-69 years in good health.

This clone has only a few counts. The J gene is TRBJ2-2, the V gene TRBV24-1; D may be TRBD1 or TRBD2 (5 bases each). Trimming cost V 3 bases and J 5 bases, with 12 bases left between them. Germline CDR1 and CDR2: KGHDR and SFDVKD. CDR3 length: 15 residues. CDR3 coding DNA: TGTGCCACCAGTGATGCAGGGTTAGCGACCGGGGAGCTGTTTTTT. Translated, it gives CATSDAGLATGELFF.

Only a few counts were recorded for this clone. The chain couples TRBV7-2 to TRBJ1-6, with 8 bases identical to TRBD1. After removal of 5 bases from V and 0 bases from J, the junction contained 6 bases not matched to a gene. The CDR3 is 17 residues long. The germline V gene has CDR1 SGHTA and CDR2 FQGNSA. CDR3 nucleotide sequence: TGTGCCAGCAGCGGACAGGGCAGTTCCTCCTATAATTCACCCCTCCACTTT. It specifies CASSGQGSSSYNSPLHF.

The CDR3 DNA is TGCGCCAGCAGCCTCCAGGGTGCAGATACGCAGTATTTT. It encodes CASSLQGADTQYF. The V and J genes are TRBV4-1 and TRBJ2-3, with D perhaps TRBD1 (5 bases). With 4 bases removed from V and 4 bases from J, the gap between germline ends came to 9 bases. Germline V gene data show CDR1 as MGHRA and CDR2 as YSYEKL. The CDR3 runs 13 residues.

The rearrangement joins TRBV4-3 to TRBJ2-7; a possible D gene is TRBD1 (6 bases). V shed 2 bases and J shed 4 bases, with 15 bases lying between them. In germline, CDR1 is LGHNA, CDR2 YSLEER. The CDR3 totals 15 residues. The CDR3 nucleotides are TGCGCCAGCAGCCAATTTTCAGGGGCTGCGTACGAGCAGTACTTC. It codes for CASSQFSGAAYEQYF.

The V and J genes are TRBV9 and TRBJ2-5; the D gene is possibly TRBD1 (6 bases). The germline V gene encodes CDR1 SGDLS and CDR2 YYNGEE. There are 14 residues in the CDR3. V was shortened by 4 bases and J by 7 bases, with 17 bases between the two germline ends. CDR3 sequence (DNA): TGTGCCAGCAGCTCCCGGGACATCGAAGGGACCCAGTACTTC. This gives the protein CASSSRDIEGTQYF.

V usage is TRBV27 and J usage is TRBJ1-1, with TRBD1 matching over 10 bases. Germline V gene data show CDR1 as MNHEY and CDR2 as SMNVEV (reference sequence). CDR3 length equals 14 residues. J was trimmed by 7 bases and V by 6 bases; bases with no gene match: 8. In DNA form, the CDR3 reads TGTGCCAGCAGGGACCCGACAGGGGGCGGTGAAGCTTTCTTT. Amino acid sequence: CASRDPTGGGEAFF.

Only a few counts were recorded for this clone. The V call is TRBV3-1 (or the pseudogene TRBV3-2), the J call TRBJ2-7, with a weak D call TRBD2 (6 bases). The CDR3 contains 12 residues. Germline V gene lookup returns CDR1 LGHDT and CDR2 YNNKEL (reference sequence). The V gene lost 4 bases and the J gene lost 3 bases, with 7 bases spanning the gap. The CDR3: CASSRSGYEQYF. DNA for the CDR3: TGTGCCAGCAGCCGTAGCGGCTACGAGCAGTACTTC.

V is TRBV7-9 and J is TRBJ1-2, with D unclear. The germline V gene has CDR1 SEHNR and CDR2 FQNEAQ (reference sequence). V was cut by 0 bases and J by 7 bases, with 15 bases left in between. CDR3 length: 15 residues. The CDR3 spells CASSLARSGVPGYTF. In DNA, the CDR3 is TGTGCCAGCAGCTTAGCCCGGAGCGGGGTTCCTGGCTACACCTTC.

The V gene is TRBV29-1, the J gene TRBJ2-1, with 8 nucleotides matching TRBD2. The CDR3 is made up of 14 amino acids. With V trimmed by 5 bases and J by 10 bases, 13 bases remained unmatched. The germline V gene has CDR1 SQVTM and CDR2 ANQGSEA. For the CDR3, the DNA is TGCAGCGTTTTTACCGAGCGGGAGCACATGGAGCAGTTCTTC. Translating gives CSVFTEREHMEQFF.

This chain uses TRBV18 with TRBJ1-2; possibly TRBD1 for D (6 bases). CDR3 length: 14 residues. Trimming cost V 6 bases and J 3 bases, with 14 bases left between them. Germline loops: CDR1 KGHSH, CDR2 LQKENI. CDR3 sequence: CASSQTKGDYGYTF. In DNA, the CDR3 is TGTGCCAGCTCGCAGACGAAGGGGGACTATGGCTACACCTTC.

This chain uses TRBV28 with TRBJ1-3; 7 bases line up with TRBD1. V lost 5 bases, J lost 2 bases, and 6 bases stayed unmatched. The CDR3 spans 15 residues. The germline gives CDR1 MDHEN, CDR2 SYDVKM. CDR3 in amino acids: CASSPRDRAGNTIYF. DNA for the CDR3: TGTGCCAGCAGTCCCCGGGACAGAGCTGGAAACACCATATATTTT.

The rearrangement uses TRBV7-3 and TRBJ2-3, with D possibly called TRBD1 or TRBD2 (6 bases each). V was pared by 5 bases and J by 6 bases, with 9 bases between. The CDR3 has 12 amino acids. Per germline, CDR1 SGHTA and CDR2 FQGTGA. CDR3 in amino acids: CASSTGRDTQYF. Here the CDR3 DNA reads TGTGCCAGCAGCACAGGGAGGGATACGCAGTATTTT.

V and J are TRBV27 and TRBJ2-7; D may be TRBD2 (6 bases). The ends were cut back, 5 bases at V and 5 bases at J, with 25 bases in the middle. The CDR3 sequence is 17 residues long. The germline V gene has CDR1 MNHEY and CDR2 SMNVEV (reference sequence). The DNA for the CDR3 is TGTGCCAGCAGTCCCCGACTAGTATCCGCGGCCGTCCACGAGCAGTACTTC. It yields the protein CASSPRLVSAAVHEQYF.

V and J are TRBV9 and TRBJ2-1; no definite D call. This CDR3 region has 13 residues. The germline V gene has CDR1 SGDLS and CDR2 YYNGEE. Trimming pared 2 bases from V and 5 bases from J, leaving 8 bases between. In DNA form, the CDR3 reads TGTGCCAGCAGCGTCGGTGAGAACAATGAGCAGTTCTTC. Its translation is CASSVGENNEQFF.